This T cell receptor beta chain was identified in a study of regulatory T cells in long-lasting Graves disease. Time point in this sample: newly diagnosed GD, antithyroid drugs for less than 3 months. The TCR library was prepared using RNA isolated from PBMCs. iRepertoire HTBI primers and Arm-PCR of CDR3 regions built TCR beta libraries. TCRdb independently ran MiXCR on the multiplex PCR reads; one entry per CDR3 protein. Of 410,000 or so distinct CDR3 sequences listed, about 15% were seen once; the top ten hold 16%. This clonotype was detected a few times. These data were also filed under a second study, of T cells in Graves' hyperthyroidism and ophthalmopathy. That source notes: Hyperthyroidism, newly diagnosed and lasting under 2 months, affected patients aged 18 to 65. Uncontrolled infection, other autoimmune disease, pregnancy or lactation led to exclusion.

The specimen comprised peripheral blood mononuclear cells (PBMCs), sampled at new diagnosis, from a patient treated with antithyroid drugs. The source of this sequence is a woman aged 25 to 39 with Graves disease.

The CDR3 is CASSLESGGTYEQYF. The CDR3 DNA reads as TGTGCCAGCAGCTTAGAGTCAGGGGGCACTTACGAGCAGTACTTC. V gene TRBV6-1 combines with J gene TRBJ2-7; 8 positions agree with TRBD1. This CDR3 is 15 amino acids long. From germline, CDR1 is MNHNS and CDR2 SASEGT. Trimming took 6 bases from V and 4 from J; bases not matched to a gene: 11.